The 20 T cell receptor beta chains in this list originate from one sample, sequenced in a study of tumor-infiltrating lymphocytes in primary liver carcinoma. The template, around 540 ng total RNA, yielded TCR beta cDNA made with a constant-region primer. Nested multiplex PCR, run for three rounds with slightly modified ARM-PCR, yielded TCR beta libraries. With TRBV1-TRBV30 forward primers and a C-beta reverse primer, the first two PCR rounds were run for approximately 9 cycles each. Each CDR3 protein gets one entry after TCRdb re-called the multiplex PCR reads with MiXCR. This table has 300,000 to 400,000 distinct CDR3 sequences, 65% appearing once. Germline DNA was also extracted, with blood RNA taken from unsorted whole blood. Sequencing used peripheral blood. The receptors here all came from a man aged 35-49 years with primary liver carcinoma and hepatitis B virus infection.

This clonotype was seen at least ten times. V usage is TRBV6-2 or TRBV6-3 and J usage is TRBJ2-3; 7 nucleotides agree with TRBD1. Unmatched junction bases numbered 2, after V lost 0 bases and J lost 2 bases. There are 15 residues in the CDR3. Germline lookup yields CDR1 MNHEY and CDR2 SVGEGT. CDR3 sequence reads: CASSYSGTDTDTQYF. The CDR3 coding sequence is TGTGCCAGCAGTTACTCGGGGACAGACACAGATACGCAGTATTTT.

As for this clonotype: One end of the junction is discordant with germline, which a read error may explain. The genes are TRBV10-3 and TRBJ1-5, with unresolved D. There are 15 residues in the CDR3. The V gene's germline CDR1 is ENHRY and CDR2 SYGVKD. Here the CDR3 DNA reads TGTGCCGTCAGGTCGGACCTGGCCCACGATCAGCCCCAGCATTTT. The encoded protein is CAVRSDLAHDQPQHF.

This clonotype appeared many times. The chain couples TRBV6-2 or TRBV6-3 to TRBJ2-1; 11 bases agree with TRBD1. Germline V gene lookup returns CDR1 MNHEY and CDR2 SVGEGT. The V gene end was trimmed by 6 bases and the J gene end by 9 bases; junction bases not matched to a gene: 10. The CDR3 sequence is 15 residues long. The CDR3: CASRSGQGARGEQFF. The CDR3, as DNA: TGTGCCAGCAGGTCCGGACAGGGGGCAAGGGGTGAGCAGTTCTTC.

With respect to this clonotype: This may be a read error: a much more frequent sequence differs by one nucleotide. The chain recombines TRBV28 with TRBJ2-5; tentative D call: TRBD2 (5 bases). From germline, CDR1 is MDHEN and CDR2 SYDVKM. CDR3 size: 16 residues. The ends were cut back, 7 bases at V and 7 bases at J, with 25 bases in the middle. CDR3 in DNA: TGTGCCAGCACGGAACCAGGAGTGGGAGCCCCGGGGACCCAGTACTTC. Protein product: CASTEPGVGAPGTQYF. Supplemented by reference TRBV28 and TRBJ2-5, the full variable domain reads DVKVTQSSRYLVKRTGEKVFLECVQDMDHENMFWYRQDPGLGLRLIYFSYDVKMKEKGDIPEGYSVSREKKERFSLILESASTNQTSMYLCASTEPGVGAPGTQYFGPGTRLLVL.

Points on this clonotype: This may arise from a read error, as a much more abundant clone is one base away. The V call is TRBV5-6, the J call TRBJ1-3, with D unclear. Germline V lookup: CDR1 SGHDT, CDR2 YYEEEE. CDR3 length equals 16 residues. DNA for the CDR3: TGTACCAGCAGCTCCAAAGGTTTCAGCTCTGGAAACACCATATATTTT. It specifies CTSSSKGFSSGNTIYF.

A word on this clonotype: One junction end does not reproduce the germline sequence, and a read error may be involved. V and J are TRBV6-6 and TRBJ2-7; possible D gene TRBD2, 5 bases. Germline V gene data show CDR1 as MNHNY and CDR2 as SVGAGI (reference sequence). There are 13 residues in the CDR3. CDR3 sequence: CATSTRGRSEQYF. The CDR3 nucleotides are TGTGCCACCAGTACCCGCGGGCGTTCCGAGCAGTACTTC.

With regard to this clonotype: The conserved closing phenylalanine or tryptophan is absent in this CDR3, likely reflecting a read error. V is TRBV6-1 and J is TRBJ1-5; TRBD1 matches 9 bases. This CDR3 region has 15 residues. The germline gives CDR1 MNHNS, CDR2 SASEGT. The CDR3 loop reads CDSSETGGAGQPQHY. The DNA for the CDR3 is TGTGACAGCAGTGAAACAGGGGGCGCAGGTCAGCCCCAGCATTAT.

This chain connects TRBV7-9 to TRBJ2-3; 7 bases are shared with TRBD1. The V and J ends lost 5 bases and 3 bases, in that order; junction bases with no gene match: 8. Germline V gene data show CDR1 as SEHNR and CDR2 as FQNEAQ (reference sequence). The CDR3 has 15 amino acids. CDR3 bases: TGTGCCAGCAGCGTGGGACAGCTGGAGACAGATACGCAGTATTTT. Residues: CASSVGQLETDTQYF.

For this clonotype: A much larger clonotype is one base distant, so this may be a read error. The chain uses TRBV6-1 and TRBJ2-2, with TRBD1 identical over 10 bases. Germline V gene sequence: CDR1 MNHNS, CDR2 SASEGT. The CDR3 runs to 17 residues. The ends lost 1 base at V and 6 bases at J; junction bases unmatched: 8. In nucleotides, the CDR3 is TGTGCCAGCAGTGAAGAACCGGGACAGGGGATCTCCGGGGAGCTGTTTTTT. Its protein is CASSEEPGQGISGELFF.

To note about this clonotype: The junction differs from germline at one of its ends, possibly a read error. The CDR3 sequence: CACSLDQVRGYEQYF. The CDR3 nucleotides read TGTGCCTGCAGCTTAGATCAGGTCAGGGGCTACGAACAGTACTTC. The chain uses TRBV11-2 and TRBJ2-7; possible D gene TRBD1, 6 bases. The germline V gene has CDR1 SGHAT and CDR2 FQNNGV. This CDR3 has 15 amino acids.

The sample holds many counts of this clonotype. CDR3 sequence: CASSLGQGINIQYF. The CDR3 region has the DNA TGTGCCAGCAGCTTAGGGCAGGGGATAAACATTCAGTACTTC. The chain has TRBV11-2 and TRBJ2-4; tentatively, D is TRBD1 (6 bases). Trimming left V 1 base short and J 6 bases short, with 10 bases between. The CDR3 has 14 amino acids. Germline V lookup: CDR1 SGHAT, CDR2 FQNNGV.

Concerning this clonotype itself: No conserved phenylalanine or tryptophan is present at the end of the CDR3, so a read error is the likely explanation. The V call is TRBV14, the J call TRBJ2-2; 7 bases align to TRBD2. The V gene's germline CDR1 is SGHDN and CDR2 FVKESK. With V trimmed by 0 bases and J by 2 bases, 6 bases remained unmatched. The CDR3 contains 17 residues. The CDR3: CASSQELAVINTGELFS. CDR3 coding DNA: TGTGCCAGCAGCCAAGAGCTAGCGGTAATTAACACCGGGGAGCTGTTTTCT.

This clonotype was seen a single time. The chain couples TRBV11-2 to TRBJ2-7, with D uncertain. CDR1 is SGHAT and CDR2 is FQNNGV in the germline V gene. The CDR3 consists of 11 residues. The CDR3 DNA reads as TGTGCCAGCAGCTTAGACTACGATCAGTACGTC. It codes for CASSLDYDQYV.

Concerning this clonotype itself: Its ends do not fully match the called genes, so a read error is possible. CDR3 nucleotide sequence: TGTGCCAGCAGCCCTGGACTGAAAACTGAAGCTTTTTTT. Translation: CASSPGLKTEAFF. The chain recombines TRBV11-2 with TRBJ1-1, with no clear D. The CDR3 loop spans 13 amino acids. Germline values: CDR1 SGHAT, CDR2 FQNNGV.

This clonotype is labeled as medium-sized. The chain links TRBV11-3 to TRBJ2-1, with TRBD2 matching 8 bases. Germline V gives CDR1 SGHNT, CDR2 YENEEA. The CDR3 contains 15 residues. The trim removed 5 bases at V and 7 bases at J, leaving 10 bases unmatched. The CDR3 DNA follows: TGTGCCAGCAGCGCCGGGACTAGAGAGATTAATGAGCAGTTCTTC. Protein: CASSAGTREINEQFF.

The V call is TRBV29-1, the J call TRBJ2-1, with D tentatively TRBD2 (5 bases). The CDR3 sequence is 12 residues long. V was shortened by 3 bases and J by 10 bases, with 13 bases between the two germline ends. Germline assignment: CDR1 SQVTM and CDR2 ANQGSEA. Written as DNA, the CDR3 is TGCAGCGTTGACGACTACGGCTACGAGCAGTTCTTC. As protein: CSVDDYGYEQFF.

The sample holds a few counts of this clonotype. The gene calls are TRBV5-5 and TRBJ1-4, with D unresolved. V dropped 0 bases and J dropped 2 bases, with 11 bases sitting between them. CDR3 length: 16 residues. CDR1 SGHKS and CDR2 YYEKEE come from the germline V gene (reference sequence). CDR3: CASSLAPSATNEKLFF. The CDR3 nucleotides read TGTGCCAGCAGCTTGGCCCCCTCGGCCACTAATGAAAAACTGTTTTTT.

The V gene is TRBV6-6, the J gene TRBJ2-1; a possible D gene is TRBD2 (5 bases). Germline V gene data show CDR1 as MNHNY and CDR2 as SVGAGI (reference sequence). The CDR3 length is 12 residues. Trimming took 11 bases from V and 8 from J, leaving 16 bases between them. CDR3 in amino acids: CAGGYKVDEQFF. Here the CDR3 DNA reads TGTGCCGGAGGTTACAAAGTCGATGAGCAGTTCTTC.

The rearrangement links TRBV11-2 to TRBJ2-7; 7 bases align to TRBD1. CDR1 SGHAT and CDR2 FQNNGV come from the germline V gene. V was clipped by 6 bases and J by 5 bases; unmatched bases: 7. The CDR3 sequence is 13 residues long. CDR3: CASRVTGANEQYF. In DNA, the CDR3 is TGTGCCAGCAGGGTAACAGGGGCAAACGAGCAGTACTTC.

The V and J genes are TRBV29-1 and TRBJ2-1; no firm D call. The CDR3 extends over 12 amino acids. Per the germline V gene, CDR1 is SQVTM and CDR2 is ANQGSEA. The ends were cut back, 8 bases at V and 7 bases at J, with 15 bases in the middle. The CDR3 loop reads CSFVELVNEQFF. The CDR3 coding sequence is TGCAGCTTTGTTGAGCTGGTGAATGAGCAGTTCTTC.